The present T cell receptor (beta chain) was sequenced within a study of blood T cell repertoires in COVID-19. About the research overall: Donors in the United States, Italy and Spain gave samples during acute or convalescent COVID-19. Sources were T cells, B-cell-depleted T cells, or PBMCs; the material itself was cDNA or gDNA.

Trimming cost V 4 bases and J 0 bases, with 8 bases left between them. CDR1 is KGHDR, CDR2 SFDVKD, per germline. This CDR3 has 15 amino acids. Study processing details: Using reference gene primer amplification, nucleated cell counts were estimated. Clones were sequenced by immunoSEQ multiplex PCR, and TCRdb holds only the in-frame ones, with some missing. V and J calls and clone size come straight from that table; D and trimming were deduced from the DNA. In the table there are under 300,000 clones, around 87% of which are singletons. Sequences were obtained from peripheral blood. This TCR was recovered from a woman in her 70s with active or convalescent COVID-19. The V gene is TRBV24-1, the J gene TRBJ1-4; D ambiguous. The CDR3, as DNA: TGTGCCACCAGTGACTCCTTCTCAACTAATGAAAAACTGTTTTTT. Translation gives CATSDSFSTNEKLFF.